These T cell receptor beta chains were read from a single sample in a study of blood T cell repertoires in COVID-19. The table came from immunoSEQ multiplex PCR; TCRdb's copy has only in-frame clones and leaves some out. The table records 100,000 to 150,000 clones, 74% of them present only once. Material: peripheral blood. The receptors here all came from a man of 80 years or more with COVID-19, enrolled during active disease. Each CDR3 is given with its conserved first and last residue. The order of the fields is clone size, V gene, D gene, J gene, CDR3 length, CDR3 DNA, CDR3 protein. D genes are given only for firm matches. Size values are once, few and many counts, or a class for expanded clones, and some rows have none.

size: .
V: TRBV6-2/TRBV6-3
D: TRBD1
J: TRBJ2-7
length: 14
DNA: TGTGCCAGCAGTTACCGGACAGGGTACGACGAGCAGTACTTC
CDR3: CASSYRTGYDEQYF

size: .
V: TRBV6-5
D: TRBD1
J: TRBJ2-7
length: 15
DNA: TGTGCCAGCAGGTCGGACAGGGGAAACTCCTACGAGCAGTACTTC
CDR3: CASRSDRGNSYEQYF

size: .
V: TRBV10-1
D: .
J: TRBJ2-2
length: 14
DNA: TGCGCCAGCAGTGATGGAGGGGCGGTCGGGGAGCTGTTTTTT
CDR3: CASSDGGAVGELFF

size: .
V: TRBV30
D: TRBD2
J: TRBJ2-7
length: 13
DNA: TGTGCCTGGAGTGGGACTAGCCGCTACGAGCAGTACTTC
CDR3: CAWSGTSRYEQYF

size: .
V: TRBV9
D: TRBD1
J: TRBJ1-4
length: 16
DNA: TGTGCCAGCAGCGTTCTCCCGGGACAGACTAATGAAAAACTGTTTTTT
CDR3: CASSVLPGQTNEKLFF

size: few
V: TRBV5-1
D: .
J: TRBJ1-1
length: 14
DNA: TGCGCCAGCAAATATGCCCAGGGTATTGCTGAAGCTTTCTTT
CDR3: CASKYAQGIAEAFF

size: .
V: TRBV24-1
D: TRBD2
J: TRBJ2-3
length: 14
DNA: TGTGCCACCGCGACTAGCGCACGCACAGATACGCAGTATTTT
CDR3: CATATSARTDTQYF

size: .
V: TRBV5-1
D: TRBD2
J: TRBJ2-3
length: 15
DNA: TGCGCCAGCAGTAGACTAGCGGGAGATGAAGATACGCAGTATTTT
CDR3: CASSRLAGDEDTQYF

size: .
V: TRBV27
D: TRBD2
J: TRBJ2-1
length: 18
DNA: TGTGCCAGCAGTTGGTCCAGCGGGAGGGGAGGATCCTACAATGAGCAGTTCTTC
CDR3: CASSWSSGRGGSYNEQFF

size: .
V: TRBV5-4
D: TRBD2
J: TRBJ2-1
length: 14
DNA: TGTGCCAGCAGCAATAGCGGGAGCCGGGATGAGCAGTTCTTC
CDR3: CASSNSGSRDEQFF